The clone carrying this T cell receptor (beta chain) showed up many times. Methods used by the authors: Cell counts per sample came from amplifying reference gene primers. Measured with immunoSEQ multiplex PCR; TCRdb has only the in-frame clones, and not every one. The D gene and trimming were derived from the DNA, and the V and J assignments and clone size from that table. The data contain about 180,000 clones, more than 65% of them singletons. Across about 22 US areas, participants ranged in age from about 18 to 90 years. In assigning cohorts, the study relied on participant-reported clinical history. This sample stems from a study of blood T cell repertoires in COVID-19. The overall study: The samples span acute and convalescent COVID-19 from the United States, Italy and Spain.

Germline CDR1 is LGHDT and CDR2 is YNNKEL (reference sequence). This CDR3 is 16 amino acids long. J was trimmed by 1 base and V by 0 bases; bases with no gene match: 2. The sample was PBMCs or T cells enriched from blood (not recorded which). The chain uses TRBV3-1 (or the pseudogene TRBV3-2) and TRBJ2-3; 9 bases are a match to TRBD2. This sequence was found in a man aged 50 or older who had recovered from COVID-19. CDR3 coding DNA: TGTGCCAGCAGCCAAGACGAGCGGGGGGGCACAGATACGCAGTATTTT. This sequence encodes CASSQDERGGTDTQYF.